This T cell receptor (beta chain) was recorded in a study of regulatory T cells in long-lasting Graves disease (dated by TCRdb to the early 2020s). About the study as a whole: In the newly diagnosed Graves' disease group, patients had been taking antithyroid drugs for less than 3 months. Patients with persistent Graves' disease were compared with patients with newly diagnosed Graves' disease using TCR sequencing and RNA sequencing of peripheral blood. The study was conducted in China and was registered as a clinical trial. A total of about 35 samples underwent TCR sequencing: about 13 from persistent and some 20 from newly diagnosed Graves' disease patients. The paper as a whole reports these results and caveats: The study examined only peripheral blood because the primary lesion, thyroid tissue, could not be accessed. Sequencing and analysis were restricted to the TCR beta chain. The authors noted that the small sample size was a limitation that may lower accuracy. Persistent disease showed preferential use of TRBV28, TRBJ1-2 and TRBJ2-5, whereas newly diagnosed disease favored TRBV20-1 and TRBJ2-1. A larger number of public clonotypes was shared among persistent patients (around 2,500) than among newly diagnosed patients (around 880). Persistent Graves' disease patients showed lower TCR Shannon entropy and fewer highly expanded clones than newly diagnosed patients, suggesting clonal expansion.

The junction shows trimming of 7 bases on V and 0 bases on J, and the gene matches do not reach 6 bases of it. The CDR3 numbers 14 residues from cysteine through phenylalanine. The CDR3 DNA has 42 bases and is translated from base 1. CDR1 and CDR2 are read off the germline V gene as SQVTM and ANQGSEA. This specimen's time point label, per the study, means: newly diagnosed GD, antithyroid drugs for less than 3 months. RNA was extracted from PBMCs in TRIzol for both TCR sequencing and RNA sequencing. The diagnosis of Graves' disease followed American Thyroid Association guidelines. The patients came from an endocrinology department in Xi'an, China. Each patient gave 7.5 to 10 milliliters of peripheral blood, collected in an EDTA anticoagulant tube. Ficoll Paque Plus density gradient separation was used to isolate PBMCs, and no further T cell sorting was performed. An Agilent 2100 Bioanalyzer and agarose gel were used to check RNA quality, while a NanoDrop 2000 measured RNA concentration.

There are many counts of this clonotype. Its antigen is still unknown. Base-call qualities are not available, and no considerably larger clone is one nucleotide away. The protocol used for the library was multiplex PCR. Sequencing relied on an Illumina HiSeq 4000. To build TCR beta libraries, CDR3 regions were amplified by Arm-PCR using iRepertoire HTBI primers. PCR products were gel purified before sequencing. Turning to the authors' computational methods: Across samples, 60 to 80 TRBV and roughly 15 TRBJ segments were identified and used for gene usage analysis of CDR3 amino acid clonotypes. Filtered high-quality paired reads were merged into contigs using COPE and FqMerger. Contigs were aligned with BLAST to IMGT TRBV, TRBD and TRBJ reference genes, and CDR3 was defined per IMGT. Highly expanded clones were defined as clonotypes with a frequency above 0.1%. Shannon entropy was used to measure repertoire diversity, and the Gini coefficient was used to measure V-J evenness. Public clonotypes were defined as clonotypes shared by more than one individual. TCRdb reprocessing: public reads trimmed at Q25 with fastp, clones called with MiXCR, in-frame beta chains kept. Each CDR3 protein appears once, grouped with its most common genes and DNA. TCRdb, rather than the study authors, made the V and J calls. Counted in this sample were roughly 440,000 distinct CDR3 sequences; 15% to 20% of them appeared once. The leading ten clones occupy around a quarter of the sample.

The sample was also linked to a second study, of T cells in Graves' hyperthyroidism and ophthalmopathy. The second publication reports: Stable Graves' hyperthyroidism was defined as no progression to ophthalmopathy during 18 months of follow-up. Hyperthyroidism patients were aged 18 to 65 years and newly diagnosed, with disease duration of less than 2 months. Patients with uncontrolled infections, other autoimmune diseases, pregnancy or lactation were excluded. Diagnoses were established on the basis of clinical symptoms, serum thyroxine and TRAb, thyroid ultrasound, and orbital computed tomography. The TCR CDR3 was subjected to a first round of RT-PCR using the HTBI primer set and the Qiagen OneStep RT-PCR kit. Blood samples also contained most of the expanded thyroid clonotypes (frequency above 0.001), which suggests that blood repertoires may reflect thyroid immune responses. In cross-validation, a model built on a 13 V-J signature told ophthalmopathy apart from stable hyperthyroidism with 87.88% sensitivity and around 83% specificity, and in testing the same model reached 80%/75%. In validation, the model predicted progression to ophthalmopathy with roughly 70% sensitivity and 72.22% specificity, a median of roughly seven months before onset. To identify TCR V-J signatures that set the groups apart, the researchers used a discovery cohort of about a hundred patients, made up of about 44 with Graves' ophthalmopathy and 57 with stable Graves' hyperthyroidism. Prospective prediction of ophthalmopathy was tested in an independent validation cohort consisting of roughly 20 hyperthyroidism patients and approximately 16 patients who later progressed to ophthalmopathy. The 75 to 100 discovery patients were divided at random into training and test sets in a 7:3 ratio. In several Graves' hyperthyroidism patients, the study also compared T-cell repertoires from thyroid tissue with T-cell repertoires from blood. Following sampling, methimazole starting at 30 mg daily was given to hyperthyroidism patients, and high-dose intravenous methylprednisolone was given to ophthalmopathy patients. Libraries were constructed in a second round of multiplex PCR, after which size selection and purification were carried out. The libraries were sequenced on an Illumina HiSeq2000 using paired-end 100 bp reads. Raw data were processed with SOAPnuke, discarding reads with adapters, uncalled bases, mean Phred below 15, or no exact constant-primer or identifier match. COPE v1.2.5 was used to merge high-quality paired reads, and clonotypes were defined as unique nucleotide sequences. MiTCR v1.1 was used to align the clonotypes against IMGT TRBV, TRBD and TRBJ reference segments. The analysis was restricted to V-J combinations with a frequency above 0.0001, which together covered about 99% of the repertoires. A TCS score was defined as the ratio between F50 (clonal expansion) and ExV (chaos), using BLOSUM62-based TCRdist between CDR3 peptides within each V-J. Welch's t-statistics and random forest reduced 514 V-J features to 10 to 15, which were used in a naive Bayes classifier (R e1071). Sample size was not statistically predetermined, and investigators were not blinded to group allocation. The paper describes TCR Vbeta CDR3 sequencing of 135 peripheral blood samples, made up of around 41 ophthalmopathy patients, around 78 hyperthyroidism patients and some 17 progressor patients.

The chain employs TRBV29-1 and TRBJ2-1, with 7 bases in between that match TRBD2. The source material was peripheral blood mononuclear cells (PBMCs), sampled at new diagnosis, from a patient treated with antithyroid drugs. The sequence came from a woman aged 18-29 years with Graves disease. Donor details come from another sample of the same person, matched by shared clones. The nucleotide sequence is given as TGCAGCGCAGAGCGGGGAAGCTCCTACAATGAGCAGTTCTTC. It codes for CSAERGSSYNEQFF.